The 27 T cell receptor beta chains presented below share a single source sample, sequenced in a study of molecular identifiers for immune sequencing clone quantification. TCRdb passed the PCR reads through MiXCR, listing each CDR3 protein once. The sample records hundreds of thousands of distinct CDR3 sequences, approximately 24% being singletons. The sequenced material came from naive CD8+ T cells from blood, with Jurkat cell RNA spiked in. The subset denotes: FACS-sorted CD8+CD4-CCR7+CD45RA+ naive T cells. These receptors originate from a human donor in good health. Some libraries in this study had Jurkat cell RNA spiked in.

The chain joins TRBV10-2 to TRBJ2-2; the D is unclear. Trimming took 10 bases from V and 0 from J, leaving 12 bases between them. This CDR3 is built from 14 residues. CDR1 WSHSY and CDR2 SAAADI come from the germline V gene. CDR3 sequence reads: CAIADGPNTGELFF. The CDR3 region has the DNA TGCGCCATCGCGGACGGACCGAACACCGGGGAGCTGTTTTTT.

Comments on this clonotype: This may be a read error, as it is one base from a much larger clone. The gene calls are TRBV10-2 and TRBJ1-6; D is unclear. The germline V and J ends were trimmed by 2 bases and 8 bases, with 16 bases remaining between them. The CDR3 sequence is 16 residues long. Germline CDR1 WSHSY, CDR2 SAAADI. The CDR3 sequence: CASSEPSSSSDSPLHF. In DNA, the CDR3 is TGCGCCAGCAGTGAGCCCTCCAGCTCATCGGATTCACCCCTCCACTTT.

This clonotype was picked up many times. The V gene is TRBV19, the J gene TRBJ1-1, with 9 bases fitting TRBD1. This CDR3 contains 14 residues. CDR1 and CDR2 (germline): LNHDA, SQIVND (reference sequence). J lost 3 bases, V lost 9 bases, and 8 bases had no gene match. CDR3 sequence (DNA): TGTGCCAGCACAACACAGGGGGCGTACACTGAAGCTTTCTTT. Residues: CASTTQGAYTEAFF.

This clonotype was counted a few times. The gene calls are TRBV20-1 and TRBJ2-2, with 9 bases matching TRBD2. Germline CDR1 and CDR2: DFQATT and SNEGSKA (reference sequence). V shed 2 bases and J 6 bases; nucleotides not matched to a gene: 16. The CDR3 spans 18 residues. The DNA for the CDR3 is TGCAGTGCTAGATCGAAGGGACTAGCAGTTCCACACGCCGGGGAGCTGTTTTTT. Its translation: CSARSKGLAVPHAGELFF.

This clonotype was seen only a few times. This chain joins TRBV19 and TRBJ2-1; 10 nucleotides match TRBD2. The trim removed 4 bases at V and 4 bases at J, leaving 4 bases unmatched. The CDR3 is 15 residues long. Germline-derived CDR1 and CDR2 are LNHDA and SQIVND (reference sequence). Here the CDR3 DNA reads TGTGCCAGTAGTAGAGCGGGGGGGCAGTACAATGAGCAGTTCTTC. Translation gives CASSRAGGQYNEQFF.

This clonotype was seen repeatedly, ten times or more. The rearrangement joins TRBV7-9 to TRBJ2-7, with TRBD2 matching 9 bases. There are 14 residues in the CDR3. V shed 5 bases, J shed 5 bases, and the junction held 7 bases outside the gene matches. The V gene's germline CDR1 is SEHNR and CDR2 FQNEAQ (reference sequence). CDR3 sequence reads: CASSAGGVSHEQYF. Written as DNA, the CDR3 is TGTGCCAGCAGCGCGGGGGGGGTATCCCACGAGCAGTACTTC.

This chain uses TRBV29-1 with TRBJ2-7; D possibly corresponds to TRBD2 (5 bases). V lost 3 bases and J lost 6, with 12 bases in between. The CDR3 length is 12 residues. Germline V CDR1 and CDR2: SQVTM, ANQGSEA. For the CDR3, the DNA is TGCAGCGTTGATTCATCGGCGGGCGAGCAGTACTTC. This encodes CSVDSSAGEQYF.

Note on this clonotype: One end of the junction is discordant with germline, which a read error may explain. The chain links TRBV6-1 to TRBJ2-1, with 8 positions matching TRBD2. This CDR3 comprises 16 residues. CDR1 is MNHNS, CDR2 SASEGT, per germline. The CDR3 sequence: CASTLLPGGPYNKQFF. Written as DNA, the CDR3 is TGTGCCAGCACCCTACTCCCGGGAGGGCCCTACAATAAGCAGTTCTTC.

A word on this clonotype: An end of the junction differs from the germline gene, which may be a read error. This rearrangement joins TRBV4-3 to TRBJ2-6; 10 nucleotides agree with TRBD1. This CDR3 contains 16 residues. The germline V gene has CDR1 LGHNA and CDR2 YSLEER. CDR3 sequence (DNA): TGCGCCGGCAGCCAAGATGCGGGGACAGGGGCCGTCGTCCTGACTTTC. This codes for CAGSQDAGTGAVVLTF.

V gene TRBV6-2 or TRBV6-3 combines with J gene TRBJ1-2, with a tentative D call TRBD1 (5 bases). The V and J ends lost 1 base and 0 bases respectively, with 15 bases between them. Germline V gene data show CDR1 as MNHEY and CDR2 as SVGEGT. The CDR3 covers 17 residues. The CDR3 sequence is CASSYFRQHKANYGYTF. In DNA, the CDR3 is TGTGCCAGCAGTTACTTCAGACAGCACAAAGCTAACTATGGCTACACCTTC.

This clonotype was seen repeatedly, ten times or more. This chain joins TRBV2 and TRBJ1-5, with no clear D. Germline V gene sequence: CDR1 SNHLY, CDR2 FYNNEI. Trimming stripped 1 base from V and 1 base from J, with 8 bases between. This CDR3 contains 15 residues. The CDR3 nucleotides read TGTGCCAGCAGTGAAGACGGAGGCAGCAATCAGCCCCAGCATTTT. It specifies CASSEDGGSNQPQHF.

The sample holds many counts of this clonotype. This chain connects TRBV11-2 to TRBJ2-7; possibly TRBD1 for D (6 bases). Trimming removed 1 base from V and 6 bases from J, with 10 bases in between. The V gene's germline CDR1 is SGHAT and CDR2 FQNNGV. The CDR3 is 13 residues long. CDR3: CASSLVRGPEQYF. The CDR3 bases are TGTGCCAGCAGCTTAGTCAGGGGACCCGAGCAGTACTTC.

The chain is built from TRBV11-2 and TRBJ2-1; the D is unclear. The CDR3 loop spans 14 amino acids. V lost 4 bases, J lost 6 bases, and 13 bases lay in between. The V gene's germline CDR1 is SGHAT and CDR2 FQNNGV. In DNA form, the CDR3 reads TGTGCCAGCAGCTCACCGACCGCGCTCAATGAGCAGTTCTTC. This gives the protein CASSSPTALNEQFF.

This clonotype was found a few times. The chain couples TRBV13 to TRBJ2-7; possibly TRBD1 or TRBD2 for D (6 bases each). The V end was cut by 1 base, the J end by 4 bases, with 14 bases between. The germline gives CDR1 PRHDT, CDR2 FYEKMQ (reference sequence). The CDR3 covers 15 residues. CDR3 DNA sequence: TGTGCCAGCAGCTTAGTTGTGGGGGGCGGTTACGAGCAGTACTTC. Translated: CASSLVVGGGYEQYF.

This clonotype was counted at least ten times. The chain carries TRBV7-6 and TRBJ2-7; tentative D call: TRBD1 (6 bases). Trimming removed 1 base at V and 3 bases at J, with 10 bases between. The CDR3 totals 14 residues. Germline V lookup: CDR1 SGHVS, CDR2 FNYEAQ. CDR3 sequence reads: CASSLVGDNYEQYF. CDR3 nucleotides: TGTGCCAGCAGCTTAGTCGGGGACAACTACGAGCAGTACTTC.

This clonotype appeared a few times. V gene TRBV27 combines with J gene TRBJ1-6, with D unclear. The CDR3 runs 15 residues. V was cut by 5 bases and J by 10 bases, with 18 bases left in between. CDR1 is MNHEY, CDR2 SMNVEV, per germline (reference sequence). CDR3 coding DNA: TGTGCCAGCAGTCACCGACTCCAGGAGTACTCACCCCTCCACTTT. This translates into CASSHRLQEYSPLHF.

At least ten counts were recorded for this clonotype. This chain connects TRBV4-3 to TRBJ1-2, with D uncertain. V was shortened by 1 base and J by 6 bases, with 15 bases between the two germline ends. The CDR3 extends over 15 amino acids. The germline CDR1 and CDR2 sequences are LGHNA and YSLEER. As DNA, the CDR3 is TGCGCCAGCAGCCAAGGTGCAGGAAACTGGAATGGCTACACCTTC. Translating it yields CASSQGAGNWNGYTF.

This clonotype was found many times. This sequence joins TRBV4-1 and TRBJ2-3; D remains ambiguous. Trimming cost V 0 bases and J 1 base, with 5 bases left between them. This CDR3 comprises 14 residues. In germline, CDR1 is MGHRA, CDR2 YSYEKL. CDR3 residues: CASSQEGGTDTQYF. CDR3 sequence (DNA): TGCGCCAGCAGCCAAGAAGGAGGCACAGATACGCAGTATTTT.

This clonotype was counted only a few times. The chain recombines TRBV27 with TRBJ2-1; 9 bases match TRBD1. The CDR3 is 14 amino acids. J gave up 4 bases and V 7 bases, and 5 bases lay outside the gene matches. Germline CDR1 MNHEY, CDR2 SMNVEV (reference sequence). The CDR3 DNA sequence: TGTGCCAGCACAACAGGGGGCGGTTACAATGAGCAGTTCTTC. Translation gives CASTTGGGYNEQFF.

Only a few counts were recorded for this clonotype. The V gene is TRBV7-6, the J gene TRBJ1-5; D gene ambiguous. The CDR3 length is 15 residues. The germline V gene encodes CDR1 SGHVS and CDR2 FNYEAQ. V lost 1 base and J 0 bases, leaving 7 bases between the germline ends. The DNA of the CDR3 is TGTGCCAGCAGCTTAGAACGCGATAGCAATCAGCCCCAGCATTTT. Its protein product is CASSLERDSNQPQHF.

In the case of this clonotype: A read error is possible here, since a much larger clone lies one base away. This CDR3 fails to terminate in the conserved phenylalanine or tryptophan, so it likely reflects a read error. The chain combines TRBV6-4 with TRBJ1-5; D is uncertain. This CDR3 spans 15 amino acids. Germline loops: CDR1 MRHNA, CDR2 SNTAGT. The V end was cut by 2 bases, the J end by 5 bases, with 13 bases between. The CDR3 DNA reads TGTGCCAGCAGTGACGAGAAAGGACGTTATCAGCCCCAGCATCTT. As protein: CASSDEKGRYQPQHL.

This chain uses TRBV9 with TRBJ1-2; a weak D match, TRBD1 (5 bases). The CDR3 sequence is 16 residues long. Deletions cut 0 bases from V and 14 bases from J, with 26 bases between. Germline-derived CDR1 and CDR2 are SGDLS and YYNGEE. The CDR3: CASSVDGASSLVSGTF. The CDR3 DNA reads TGTGCCAGCAGCGTAGATGGGGCCTCGTCCCTTGTTTCGGGGACCTTC.

With respect to this clonotype: A read error may explain this, as a much larger clone is one base away. The chain carries TRBV7-9 and TRBJ1-1, with 11 bases that match TRBD1. Germline assignment: CDR1 SEHNR and CDR2 FQNEAQ (reference sequence). Trimming removed 4 bases from V and 5 bases from J; junction bases left unmatched: 9. This CDR3 has 16 amino acids. This CDR3 is CASSWLGQGAQTEAFF. The CDR3 DNA sequence: TGTGCCAGCAGCTGGCTTGGACAGGGGGCGCAGACTGAAGCTTTCTTT.

This clonotype was observed at least ten times. V usage is TRBV7-9 and J usage is TRBJ1-1; D may be TRBD1 (5 bases). Germline CDR1 reads SEHNR; CDR2 reads FQNEAQ (reference sequence). Between the trimmed V and J ends, which lost 2 bases and 0 bases, there was a span of 10 bases. This CDR3 spans 15 amino acids. CDR3 residues: CASSLWGEMNTEAFF. CDR3 bases: TGTGCCAGCAGCTTATGGGGGGAAATGAACACTGAAGCTTTCTTT.

This clonotype was recorded a few times. This chain links TRBV7-9 with TRBJ1-3; D perhaps matches TRBD1 (5 bases). The CDR3 runs to 14 residues. In germline, CDR1 is SEHNR, CDR2 FQNEAQ (reference sequence). V gave up 5 bases and J gave up 9 bases, with 17 bases separating them. CDR3 sequence reads: CASSDTSWGGTIYF. CDR3 coding DNA: TGTGCCAGCAGCGACACCAGCTGGGGGGGCACCATATATTTT.

The table lists this clonotype with many counts. The chain joins TRBV7-9 to TRBJ2-7; no firm D call. CDR3 length equals 15 residues. Germline assignment: CDR1 SEHNR and CDR2 FQNEAQ (reference sequence). V lost 0 bases, J lost 3 bases, and 12 bases lay in between. Here the CDR3 reads CASSLALGTYYEQYF. Here the CDR3 DNA reads TGTGCCAGCAGCTTAGCGCTTGGCACCTACTACGAGCAGTACTTC.

Note on this clonotype: Relative to the germline gene, one junction end is altered; a read error may explain this. This chain uses TRBV12-3 or TRBV12-4 with TRBJ2-1; 10 positions agree with TRBD2. This CDR3 is built from 13 residues. CDR3 DNA: TGTGTCAGCAGTTTTTACCTAGCGGGAGTGAAGTTCTTC. As protein: CVSSFYLAGVKFF.